A single T cell receptor beta chain is shown here with its context. CDR1 and CDR2 (germline): SGHTS, YDEGEE. This CDR3 is 16 amino acids long. Unmatched junction bases numbered 12, after V lost 2 bases and J lost 5 bases. Produced via immunoSEQ multiplex PCR; TCRdb's table is partial and in-frame only. This sample has around 200,000 clones; more than 80% occur once, and the top ten carry about 7%. The entry originates in a study of blood T cell repertoires in COVID-19. Sequencing was carried out using peripheral blood. This TCR was recovered from a human donor in a cohort sampled during active COVID-19. The rearrangement links TRBV5-8 to TRBJ2-5; 7 bases are shared with TRBD2. The CDR3 nucleotides are TGTGCCAGCAGCTTTCACGTGGGGGGGTTTGGCGAGACCCAGTACTTC. Encoded protein: CASSFHVGGFGETQYF.